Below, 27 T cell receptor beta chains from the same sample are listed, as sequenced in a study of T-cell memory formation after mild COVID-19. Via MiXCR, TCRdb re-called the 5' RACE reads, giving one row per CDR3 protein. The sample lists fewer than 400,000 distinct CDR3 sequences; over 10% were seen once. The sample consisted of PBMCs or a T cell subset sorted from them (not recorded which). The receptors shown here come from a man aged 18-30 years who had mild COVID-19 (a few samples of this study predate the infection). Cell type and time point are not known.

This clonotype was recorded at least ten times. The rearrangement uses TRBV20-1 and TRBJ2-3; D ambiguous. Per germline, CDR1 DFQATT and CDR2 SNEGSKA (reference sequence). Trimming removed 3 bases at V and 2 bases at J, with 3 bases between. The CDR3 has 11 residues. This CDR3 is CSARVTDTQYF. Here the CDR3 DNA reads TGCAGTGCTAGGGTCACAGATACGCAGTATTTT.

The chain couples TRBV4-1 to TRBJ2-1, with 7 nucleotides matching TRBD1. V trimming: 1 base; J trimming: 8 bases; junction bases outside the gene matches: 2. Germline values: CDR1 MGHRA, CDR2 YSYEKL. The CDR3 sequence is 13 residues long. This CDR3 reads CASSQGQGDEQFF. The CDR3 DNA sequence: TGCGCCAGCAGCCAAGGTCAGGGGGATGAGCAGTTCTTC.

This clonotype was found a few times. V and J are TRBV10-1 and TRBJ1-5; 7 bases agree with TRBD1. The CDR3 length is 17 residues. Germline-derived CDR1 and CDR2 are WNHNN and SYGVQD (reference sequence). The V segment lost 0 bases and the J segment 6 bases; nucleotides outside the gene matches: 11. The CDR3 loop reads CASSESDRVRLGQPQHF. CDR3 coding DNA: TGCGCCAGCAGTGAGTCCGACAGGGTGCGGCTTGGTCAGCCCCAGCATTTT.

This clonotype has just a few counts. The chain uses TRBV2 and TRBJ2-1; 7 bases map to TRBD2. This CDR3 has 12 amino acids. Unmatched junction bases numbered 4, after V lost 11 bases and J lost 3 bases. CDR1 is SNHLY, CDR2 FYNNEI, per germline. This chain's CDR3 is CAGSGDYNEQFF. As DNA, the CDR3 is TGTGCCGGGAGCGGGGACTACAATGAGCAGTTCTTC.

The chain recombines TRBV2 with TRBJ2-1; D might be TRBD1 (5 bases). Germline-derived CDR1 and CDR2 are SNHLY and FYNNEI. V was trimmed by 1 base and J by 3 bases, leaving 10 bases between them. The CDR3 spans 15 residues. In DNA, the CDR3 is TGTGCCAGCAGTGAAGGGCAGGGTGGCTACAATGAGCAGTTCTTC. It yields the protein CASSEGQGGYNEQFF.

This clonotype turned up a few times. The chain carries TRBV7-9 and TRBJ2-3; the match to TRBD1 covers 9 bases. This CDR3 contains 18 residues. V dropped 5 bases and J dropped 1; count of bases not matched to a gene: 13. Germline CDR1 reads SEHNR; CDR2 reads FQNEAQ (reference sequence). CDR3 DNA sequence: TGTGCCAGCAGCGTTCCCCGAGACAGGGGGGGAGGCACAGATACGCAGTATTTT. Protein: CASSVPRDRGGGTDTQYF. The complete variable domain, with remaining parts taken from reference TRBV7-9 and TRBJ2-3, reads DTGVSQNPRHKITKRGQNVTFRCDPISEHNRLYWYRQTLGQGPEFLTYFQNEAQLEKSRLLSDRFSAERPKGSFSTLEIQRTEQGDSAMYLCASSVPRDRGGGTDTQYFGPGTRLTVL.

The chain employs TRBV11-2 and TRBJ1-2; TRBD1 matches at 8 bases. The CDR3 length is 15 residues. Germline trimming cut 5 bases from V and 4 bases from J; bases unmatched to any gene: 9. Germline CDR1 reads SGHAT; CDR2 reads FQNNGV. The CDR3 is CASSAGQGYGYGYTF. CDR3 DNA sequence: TGTGCCAGCAGCGCCGGACAGGGATACGGCTATGGCTACACCTTC.

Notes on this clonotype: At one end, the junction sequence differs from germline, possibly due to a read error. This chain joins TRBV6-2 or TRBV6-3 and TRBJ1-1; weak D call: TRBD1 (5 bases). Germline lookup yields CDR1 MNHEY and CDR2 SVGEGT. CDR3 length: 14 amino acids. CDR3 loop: CASSRDGKNAEAFF. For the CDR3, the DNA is TGTGCCAGCAGTCGGGACGGTAAGAACGCTGAAGCTTTCTTT.

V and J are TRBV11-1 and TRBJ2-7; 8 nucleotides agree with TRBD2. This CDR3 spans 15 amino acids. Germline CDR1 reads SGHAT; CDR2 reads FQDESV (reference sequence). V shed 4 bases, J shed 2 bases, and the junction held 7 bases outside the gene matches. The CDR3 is CASSSLAEGAYEQYF. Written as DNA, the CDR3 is TGTGCCAGCAGCTCACTAGCGGAGGGCGCCTACGAGCAGTACTTC.

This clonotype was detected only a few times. The CDR3 protein is CASSLGQYEDTEAFF. In DNA form, the CDR3 reads TGCGCCAGCAGCTTGGGCCAGTATGAGGACACTGAAGCTTTCTTT. The chain is built from TRBV5-1 and TRBJ1-1; D not resolved. The CDR3 is made up of 15 amino acids. Trimming pared 0 bases from V and 3 bases from J, leaving 12 bases between. Per the germline V gene, CDR1 is SGHRS and CDR2 is YFSETQ.

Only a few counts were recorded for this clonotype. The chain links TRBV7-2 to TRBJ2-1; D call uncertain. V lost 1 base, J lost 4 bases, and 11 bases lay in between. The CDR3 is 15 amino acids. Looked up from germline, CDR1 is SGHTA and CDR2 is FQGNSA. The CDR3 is CASSLEVGRYNEQFF. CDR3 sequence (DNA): TGTGCCAGCAGCTTAGAAGTGGGTCGGTACAATGAGCAGTTCTTC.

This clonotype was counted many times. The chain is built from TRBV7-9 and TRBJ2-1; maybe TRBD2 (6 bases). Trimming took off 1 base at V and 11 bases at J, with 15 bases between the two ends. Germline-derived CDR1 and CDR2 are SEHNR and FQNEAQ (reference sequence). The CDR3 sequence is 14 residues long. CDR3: CASSLVGTPNQQFF. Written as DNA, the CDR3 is TGTGCCAGCAGCTTAGTGGGGACTCCCAACCAGCAGTTCTTC.

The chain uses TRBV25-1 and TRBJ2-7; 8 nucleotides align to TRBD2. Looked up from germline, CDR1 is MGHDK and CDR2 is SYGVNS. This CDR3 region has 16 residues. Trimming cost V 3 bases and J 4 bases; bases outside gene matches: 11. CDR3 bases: TGTGCCAGCAGTGATGATGTGCGGGGGGACGGGTACGAGCAGTACTTC. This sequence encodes CASSDDVRGDGYEQYF.

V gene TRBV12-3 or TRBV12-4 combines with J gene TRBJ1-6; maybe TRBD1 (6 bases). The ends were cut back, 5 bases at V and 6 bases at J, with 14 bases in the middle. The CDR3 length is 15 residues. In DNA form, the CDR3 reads TGTGCCAGCAGTCCCGGACAGATCCTTAATTCACCCCTCCACTTT. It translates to CASSPGQILNSPLHF.

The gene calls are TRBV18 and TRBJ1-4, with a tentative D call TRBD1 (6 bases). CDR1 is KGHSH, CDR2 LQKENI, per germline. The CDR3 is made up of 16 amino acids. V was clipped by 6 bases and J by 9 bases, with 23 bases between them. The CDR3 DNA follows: TGTGCCAGCTCGCAGAGGGGCCGGACAGAGAGGAAAAAACTGTTTTTT. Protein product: CASSQRGRTERKKLFF.

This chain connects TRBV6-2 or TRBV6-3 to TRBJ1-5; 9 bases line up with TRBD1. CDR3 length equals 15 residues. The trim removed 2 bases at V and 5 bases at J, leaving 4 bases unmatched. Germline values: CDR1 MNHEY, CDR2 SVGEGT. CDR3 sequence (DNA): TGTGCCAGCAGTTACCTGGACAGGGGAGATCAGCCCCAGCATTTT. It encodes CASSYLDRGDQPQHF.

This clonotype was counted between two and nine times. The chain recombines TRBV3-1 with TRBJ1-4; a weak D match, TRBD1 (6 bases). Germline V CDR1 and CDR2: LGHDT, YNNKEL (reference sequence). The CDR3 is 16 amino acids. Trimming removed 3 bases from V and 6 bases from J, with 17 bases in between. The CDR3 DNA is TGTGCCAGCAGCCACTATTGGGGGGCGATGGATGAAAAACTGTTTTTT. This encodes CASSHYWGAMDEKLFF.

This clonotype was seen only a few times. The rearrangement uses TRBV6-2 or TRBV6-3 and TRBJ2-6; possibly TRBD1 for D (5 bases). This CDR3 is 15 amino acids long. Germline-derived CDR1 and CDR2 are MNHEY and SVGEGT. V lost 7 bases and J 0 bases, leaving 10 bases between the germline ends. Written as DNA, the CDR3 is TGTGCCAGCAACCAACAGGTCTCTGGGGCCAACGTCCTGACTTTC. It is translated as CASNQQVSGANVLTF.

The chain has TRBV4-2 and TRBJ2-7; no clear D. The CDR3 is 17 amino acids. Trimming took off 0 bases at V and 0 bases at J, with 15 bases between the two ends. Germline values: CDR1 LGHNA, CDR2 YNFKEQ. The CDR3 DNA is TGTGCCAGCAGCCAAGATCCCGCGGCCCTAAGCTCCTACGAGCAGTACTTC. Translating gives CASSQDPAALSSYEQYF.

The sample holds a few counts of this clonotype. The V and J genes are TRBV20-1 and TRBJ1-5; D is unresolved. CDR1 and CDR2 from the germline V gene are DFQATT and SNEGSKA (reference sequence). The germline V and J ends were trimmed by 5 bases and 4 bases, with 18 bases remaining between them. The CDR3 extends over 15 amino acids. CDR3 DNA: TGCAGTGCTCTTACGGGCTCTAGAGGGAATCAGCCCCAGCATTTT. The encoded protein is CSALTGSRGNQPQHF.

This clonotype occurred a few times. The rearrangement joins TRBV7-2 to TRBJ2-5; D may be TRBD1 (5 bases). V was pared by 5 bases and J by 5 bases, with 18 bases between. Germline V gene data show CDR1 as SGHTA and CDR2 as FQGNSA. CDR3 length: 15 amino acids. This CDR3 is CASSRQSPKLETQYF. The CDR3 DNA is TGTGCCAGCAGCAGACAGTCCCCCAAGTTGGAGACCCAGTACTTC.

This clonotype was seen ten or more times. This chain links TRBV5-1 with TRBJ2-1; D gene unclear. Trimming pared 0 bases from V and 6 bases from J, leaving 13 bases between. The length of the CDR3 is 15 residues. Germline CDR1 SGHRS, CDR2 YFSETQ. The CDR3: CASSLEVLTANEQFF. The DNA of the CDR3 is TGCGCCAGCAGCTTGGAGGTATTGACGGCCAATGAGCAGTTCTTC.

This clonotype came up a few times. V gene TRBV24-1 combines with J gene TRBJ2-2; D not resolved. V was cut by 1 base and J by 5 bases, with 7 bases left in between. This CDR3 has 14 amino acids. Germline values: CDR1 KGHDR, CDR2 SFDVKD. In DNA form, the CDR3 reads TGTGCCACCAGTGATTTCAGAGAAACCGGGGAGCTGTTTTTT. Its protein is CATSDFRETGELFF.

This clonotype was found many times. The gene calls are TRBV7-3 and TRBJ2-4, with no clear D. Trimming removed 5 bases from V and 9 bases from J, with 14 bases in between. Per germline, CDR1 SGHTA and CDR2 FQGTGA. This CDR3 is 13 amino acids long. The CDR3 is CASSPQASGIQYF. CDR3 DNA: TGTGCCAGCAGCCCGCAGGCCTCGGGCATTCAGTACTTC.

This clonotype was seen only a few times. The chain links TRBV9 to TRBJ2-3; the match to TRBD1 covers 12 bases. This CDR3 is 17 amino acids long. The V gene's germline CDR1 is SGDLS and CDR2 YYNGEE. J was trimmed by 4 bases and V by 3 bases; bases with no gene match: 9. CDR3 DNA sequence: TGTGCCAGCAGCGGATCCGGGACAGGGGGCCCGGCAGATACGCAGTATTTT. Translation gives CASSGSGTGGPADTQYF.

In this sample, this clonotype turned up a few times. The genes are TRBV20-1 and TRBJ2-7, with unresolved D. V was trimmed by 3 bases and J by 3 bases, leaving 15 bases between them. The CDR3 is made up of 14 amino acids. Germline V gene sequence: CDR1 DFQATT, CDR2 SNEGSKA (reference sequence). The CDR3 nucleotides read TGCAGTGCTAGGAAACAGCAGTACGGCTACGAGCAGTACTTC. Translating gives CSARKQQYGYEQYF.

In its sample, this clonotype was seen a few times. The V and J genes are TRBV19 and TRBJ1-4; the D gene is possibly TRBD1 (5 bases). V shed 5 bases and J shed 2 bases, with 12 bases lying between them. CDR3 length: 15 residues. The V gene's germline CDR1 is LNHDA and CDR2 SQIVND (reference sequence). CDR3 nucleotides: TGTGCCAGTAGTGGGGACTACGGTACTAATGAAAAACTGTTTTTT. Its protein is CASSGDYGTNEKLFF.